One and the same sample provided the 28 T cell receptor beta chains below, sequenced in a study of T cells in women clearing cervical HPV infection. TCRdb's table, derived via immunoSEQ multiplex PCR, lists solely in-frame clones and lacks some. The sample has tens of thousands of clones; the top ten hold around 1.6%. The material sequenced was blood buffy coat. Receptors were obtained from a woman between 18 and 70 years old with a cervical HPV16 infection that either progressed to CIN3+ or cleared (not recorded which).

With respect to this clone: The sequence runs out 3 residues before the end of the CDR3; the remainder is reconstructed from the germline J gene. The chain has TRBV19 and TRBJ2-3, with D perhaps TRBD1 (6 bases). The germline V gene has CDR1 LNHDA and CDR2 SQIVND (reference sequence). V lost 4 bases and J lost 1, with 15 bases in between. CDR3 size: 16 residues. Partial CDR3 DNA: TGTGCCAGTAGTAATATCAGGGGCTCGGGCACAGATACG. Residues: CASSNIRGSGTDT. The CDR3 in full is CASSNIRGSGTDTQYF.

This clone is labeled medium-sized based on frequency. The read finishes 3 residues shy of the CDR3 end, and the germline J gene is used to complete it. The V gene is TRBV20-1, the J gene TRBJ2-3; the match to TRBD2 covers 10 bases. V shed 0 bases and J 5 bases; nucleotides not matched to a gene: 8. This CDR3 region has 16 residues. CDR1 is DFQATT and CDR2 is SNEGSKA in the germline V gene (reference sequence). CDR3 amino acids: CSAREALAGEIDTQYF. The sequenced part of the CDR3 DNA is TGCAGTGCTAGAGAAGCGCTAGCGGGAGAGATAGATACG.

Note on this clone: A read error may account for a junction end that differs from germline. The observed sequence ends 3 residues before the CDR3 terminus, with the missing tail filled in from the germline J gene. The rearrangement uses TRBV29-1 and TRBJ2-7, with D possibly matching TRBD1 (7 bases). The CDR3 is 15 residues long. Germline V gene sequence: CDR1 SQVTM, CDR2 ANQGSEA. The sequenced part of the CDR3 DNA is TGCAGCGTTGAATCGGAGGGGACAGCTTCCTTCGAG. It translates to CSVESEGTASFE. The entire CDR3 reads CSVESEGTASFEQYF.

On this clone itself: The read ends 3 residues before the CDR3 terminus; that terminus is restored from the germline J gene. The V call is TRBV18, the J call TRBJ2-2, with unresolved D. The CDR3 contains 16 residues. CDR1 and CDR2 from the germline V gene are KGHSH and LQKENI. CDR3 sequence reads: CASSPRHVPYNSPLFF. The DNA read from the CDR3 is TGTGCCAGCTCACCACGACACGTACCCTATAATTCACCG.

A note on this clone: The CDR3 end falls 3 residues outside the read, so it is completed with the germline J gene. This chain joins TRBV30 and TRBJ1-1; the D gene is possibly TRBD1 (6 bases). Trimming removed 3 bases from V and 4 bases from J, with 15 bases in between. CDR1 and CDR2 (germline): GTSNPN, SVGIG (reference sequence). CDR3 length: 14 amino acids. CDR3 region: CAWRVGAVRTEAFF. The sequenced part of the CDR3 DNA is TGTGCCTGGAGGGTGGGGGCAGTCCGCACTGAA. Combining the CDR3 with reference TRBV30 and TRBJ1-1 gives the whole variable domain SQTIHQWPATLVQPVGSPLSLECTVEGTSNPNLYWYRQAAGRGLQLLFYSVGIGQISSEVPQNLSASRPQDRQFILSSKKLLLSDSGFYLCAWRVGAVRTEAFFGQGTRLTVV.

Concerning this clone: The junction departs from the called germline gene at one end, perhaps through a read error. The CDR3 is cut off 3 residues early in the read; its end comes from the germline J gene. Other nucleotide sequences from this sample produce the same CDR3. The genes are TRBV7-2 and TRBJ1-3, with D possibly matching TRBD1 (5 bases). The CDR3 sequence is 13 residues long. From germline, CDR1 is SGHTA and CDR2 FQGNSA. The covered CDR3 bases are TGTGCCAGCAGCCTGGGGCCTGGAAACACG. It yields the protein CASSLGPGNT. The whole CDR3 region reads CASSLGPGNTIYF.

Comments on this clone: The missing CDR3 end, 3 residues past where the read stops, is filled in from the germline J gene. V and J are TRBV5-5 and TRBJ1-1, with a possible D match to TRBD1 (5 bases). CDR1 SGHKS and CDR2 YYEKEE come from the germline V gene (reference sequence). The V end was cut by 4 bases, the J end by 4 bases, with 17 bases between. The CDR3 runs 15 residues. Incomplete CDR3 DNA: TGTGCCAGCAGCCCGTTCTTAGGAGGGGCCACTGAA. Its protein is CASSPFLGGATE. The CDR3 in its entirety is CASSPFLGGATEAFF. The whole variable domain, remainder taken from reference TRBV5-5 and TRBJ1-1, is DAGVTQSPTHLIKTRGQQVTLRCSPISGHKSVSWYQQVLGQGPQFIFQYYEKEERGRGNFPDRFSARQFPNYSSELNVNALLLGDSALYLCASSPFLGGATEAFFGQGTRLTVV.

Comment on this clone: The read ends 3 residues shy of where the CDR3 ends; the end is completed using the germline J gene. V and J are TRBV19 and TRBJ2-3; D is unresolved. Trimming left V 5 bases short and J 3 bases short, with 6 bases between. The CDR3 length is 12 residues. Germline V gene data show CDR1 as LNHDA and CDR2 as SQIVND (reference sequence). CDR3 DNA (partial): TGTGCCAGTAGTCCAGGTACAGATACG. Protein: CASSPGTDT. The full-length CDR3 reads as CASSPGTDTQYF.

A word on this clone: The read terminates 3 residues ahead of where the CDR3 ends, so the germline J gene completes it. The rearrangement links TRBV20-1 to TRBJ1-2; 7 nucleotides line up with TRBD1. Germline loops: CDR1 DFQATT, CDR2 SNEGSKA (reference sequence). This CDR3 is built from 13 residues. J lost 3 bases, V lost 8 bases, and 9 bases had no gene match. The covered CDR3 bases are TGCAGTCCCCGAACAGGGGTTGACTATGGC. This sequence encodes CSPRTGVDYG. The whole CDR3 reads CSPRTGVDYGYTF.

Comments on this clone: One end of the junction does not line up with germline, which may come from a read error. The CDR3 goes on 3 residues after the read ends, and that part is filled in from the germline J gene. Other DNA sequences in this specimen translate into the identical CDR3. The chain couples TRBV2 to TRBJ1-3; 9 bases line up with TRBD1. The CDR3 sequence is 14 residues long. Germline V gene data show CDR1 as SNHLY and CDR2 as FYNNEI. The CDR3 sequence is CASSLQGAGNTIYF. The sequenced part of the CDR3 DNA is TGTGCCAGCAGTTTACAGGGGGCTGGAAACACA. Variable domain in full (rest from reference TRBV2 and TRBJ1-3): EPEVTQTPSHQVTQMGQEVILRCVPISNHLYFYWYRQILGQKVEFLVSFYNNEISEKSEIFDDQFSVERPDGSNFTLKIRSTKLEDSAMYFCASSLQGAGNTIYFGEGSWLTVV.

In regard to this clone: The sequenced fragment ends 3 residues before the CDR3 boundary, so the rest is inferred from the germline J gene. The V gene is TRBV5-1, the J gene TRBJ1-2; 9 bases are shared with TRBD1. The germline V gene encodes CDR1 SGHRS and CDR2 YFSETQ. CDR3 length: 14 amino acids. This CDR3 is CASSLVRTGDGYTF. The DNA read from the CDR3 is TGCGCCAGCAGCTTGGTTAGGACAGGGGACGGC.

The CDR3 protein is CASSRRQGRYNEQFF. The part of the CDR3 DNA that was read is TGTGCCAGCAGCCGTCGACAGGGTAGGTACAATGAG. The genes are TRBV7-2 and TRBJ2-1, with 7 bases matching TRBD1. The CDR3 end is not reached by the read, which stops 3 residues before it; the germline J gene fills it in. The CDR3 extends over 15 amino acids. Trimming removed 5 bases from V and 4 bases from J; junction bases left unmatched: 8. Germline V gene lookup returns CDR1 SGHTA and CDR2 FQGNSA.

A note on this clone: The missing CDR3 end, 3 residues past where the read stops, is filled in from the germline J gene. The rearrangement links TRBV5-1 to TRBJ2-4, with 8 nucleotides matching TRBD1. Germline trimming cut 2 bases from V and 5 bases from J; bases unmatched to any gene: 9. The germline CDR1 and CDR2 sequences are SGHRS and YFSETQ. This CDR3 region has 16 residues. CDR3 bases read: TGCGCCAGCAGCTTCCCCCGGACAGGGTGGGAAAACATT. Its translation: CASSFPRTGWENI. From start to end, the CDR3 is CASSFPRTGWENIQYF.

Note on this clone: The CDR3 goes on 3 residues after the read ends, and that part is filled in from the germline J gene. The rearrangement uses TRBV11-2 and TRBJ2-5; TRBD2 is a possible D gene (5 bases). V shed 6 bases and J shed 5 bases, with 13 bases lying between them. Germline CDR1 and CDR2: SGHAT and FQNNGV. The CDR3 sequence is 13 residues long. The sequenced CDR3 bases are TGTGCCAGCAGTCTAAGAGGCGGGGAGACC. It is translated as CASSLRGGET. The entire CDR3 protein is CASSLRGGETQYF.

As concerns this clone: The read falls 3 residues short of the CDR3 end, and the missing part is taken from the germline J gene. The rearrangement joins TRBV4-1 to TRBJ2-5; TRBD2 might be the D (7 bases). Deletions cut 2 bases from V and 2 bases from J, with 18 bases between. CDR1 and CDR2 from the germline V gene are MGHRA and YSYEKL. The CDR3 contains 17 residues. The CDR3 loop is CASSQRGGLGQQETQYF. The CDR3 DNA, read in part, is TGCGCCAGCAGCCAAAGGGGCGGACTAGGACAGCAAGAGACC.

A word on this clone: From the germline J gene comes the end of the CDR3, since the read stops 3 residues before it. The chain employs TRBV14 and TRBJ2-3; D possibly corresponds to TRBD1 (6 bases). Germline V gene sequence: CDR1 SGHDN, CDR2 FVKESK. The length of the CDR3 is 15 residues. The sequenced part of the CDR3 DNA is TGTGCCAGCAGCCAACGGACAGTGTACCAAGAGACG. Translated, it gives CASSQRTVYQET. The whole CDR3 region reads CASSQRTVYQETQYF.

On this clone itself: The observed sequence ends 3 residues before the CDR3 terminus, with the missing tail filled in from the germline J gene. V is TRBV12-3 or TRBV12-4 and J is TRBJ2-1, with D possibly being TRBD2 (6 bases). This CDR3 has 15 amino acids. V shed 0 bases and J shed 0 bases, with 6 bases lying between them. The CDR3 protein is CASSLAGGSYNEQFF. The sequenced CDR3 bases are TGTGCCAGCAGTTTAGCGGGGGGCTCCTACAATGAG.

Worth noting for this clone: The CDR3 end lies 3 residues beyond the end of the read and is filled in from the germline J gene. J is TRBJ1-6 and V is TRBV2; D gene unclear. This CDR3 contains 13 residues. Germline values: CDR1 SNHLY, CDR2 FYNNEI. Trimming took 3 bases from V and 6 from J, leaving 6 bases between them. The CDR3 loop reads CASSDRSNSPLHF. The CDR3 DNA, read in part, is TGTGCCAGCAGTGACAGGAGTAATTCACCC.

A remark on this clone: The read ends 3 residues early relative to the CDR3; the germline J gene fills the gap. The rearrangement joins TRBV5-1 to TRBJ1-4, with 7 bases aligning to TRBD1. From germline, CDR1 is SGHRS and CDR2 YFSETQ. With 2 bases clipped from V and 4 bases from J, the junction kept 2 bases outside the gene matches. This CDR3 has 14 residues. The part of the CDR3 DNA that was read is TGCGCCAGCAGCTTACAGGGGAGTAATGAAAAA. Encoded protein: CASSLQGSNEK. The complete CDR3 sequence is CASSLQGSNEKLFF. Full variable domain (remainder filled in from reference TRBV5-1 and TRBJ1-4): KAGVTQTPRYLIKTRGQQVTLSCSPISGHRSVSWYQQTPGQGLQFLFEYFSETQRNKGNFPGRFSGRQFSNSRSEMNVSTLELGDSALYLCASSLQGSNEKLFFGSGTQLSVL.

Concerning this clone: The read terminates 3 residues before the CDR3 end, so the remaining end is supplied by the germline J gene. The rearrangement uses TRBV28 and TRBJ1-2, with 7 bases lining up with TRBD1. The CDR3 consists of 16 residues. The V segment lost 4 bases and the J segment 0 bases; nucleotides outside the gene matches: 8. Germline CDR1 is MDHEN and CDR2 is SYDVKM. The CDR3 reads CASSSPGTASNYGYTF. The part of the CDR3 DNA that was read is TGTGCCAGCAGTTCCCCCGGGACAGCCTCTAACTATGGC.

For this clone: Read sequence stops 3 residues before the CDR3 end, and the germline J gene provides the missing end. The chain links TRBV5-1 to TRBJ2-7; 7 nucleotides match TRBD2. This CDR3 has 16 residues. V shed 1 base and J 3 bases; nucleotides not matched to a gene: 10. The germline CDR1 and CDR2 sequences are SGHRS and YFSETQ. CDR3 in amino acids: CASSLSAHGGYYEQYF. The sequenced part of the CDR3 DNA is TGCGCCAGCAGCTTGTCCGCACACGGGGGGTACTACGAG. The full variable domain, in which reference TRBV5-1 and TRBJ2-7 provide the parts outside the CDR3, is KAGVTQTPRYLIKTRGQQVTLSCSPISGHRSVSWYQQTPGQGLQFLFEYFSETQRNKGNFPGRFSGRQFSNSRSEMNVSTLELGDSALYLCASSLSAHGGYYEQYFGPGTRLTVT.

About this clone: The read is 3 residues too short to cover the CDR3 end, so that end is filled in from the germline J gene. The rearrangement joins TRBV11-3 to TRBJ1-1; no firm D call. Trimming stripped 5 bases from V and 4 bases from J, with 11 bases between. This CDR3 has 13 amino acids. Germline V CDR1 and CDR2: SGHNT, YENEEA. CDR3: CASSPRAPTEAFF. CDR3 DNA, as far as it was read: TGTGCCAGCAGCCCGAGGGCTCCCACTGAA.

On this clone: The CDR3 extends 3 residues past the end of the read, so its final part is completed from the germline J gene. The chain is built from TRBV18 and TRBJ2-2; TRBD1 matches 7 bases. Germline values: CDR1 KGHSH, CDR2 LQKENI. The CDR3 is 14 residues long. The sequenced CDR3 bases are TGTGCCAGCTCACCCCAGGGGGATAATGAAAAG. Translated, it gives CASSPQGDNEK. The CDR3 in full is CASSPQGDNEKLFF.

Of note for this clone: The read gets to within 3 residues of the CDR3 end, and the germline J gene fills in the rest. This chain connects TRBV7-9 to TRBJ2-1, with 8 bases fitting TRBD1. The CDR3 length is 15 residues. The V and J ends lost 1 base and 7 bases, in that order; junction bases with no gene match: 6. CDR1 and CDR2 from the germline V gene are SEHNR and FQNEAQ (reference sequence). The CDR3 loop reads CASSLGLRGHNEQFF. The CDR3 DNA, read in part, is TGTGCCAGCAGCTTAGGCCTCAGGGGGCATAATGAG.

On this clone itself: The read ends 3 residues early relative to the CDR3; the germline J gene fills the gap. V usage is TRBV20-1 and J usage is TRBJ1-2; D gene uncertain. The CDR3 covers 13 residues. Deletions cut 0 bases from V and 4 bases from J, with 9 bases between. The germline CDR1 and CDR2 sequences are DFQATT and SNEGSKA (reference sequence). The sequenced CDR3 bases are TGCAGTGCTAGAGAGGTCAATAGCTATGGC. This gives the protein CSAREVNSYG. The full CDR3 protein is CSAREVNSYGYTF.

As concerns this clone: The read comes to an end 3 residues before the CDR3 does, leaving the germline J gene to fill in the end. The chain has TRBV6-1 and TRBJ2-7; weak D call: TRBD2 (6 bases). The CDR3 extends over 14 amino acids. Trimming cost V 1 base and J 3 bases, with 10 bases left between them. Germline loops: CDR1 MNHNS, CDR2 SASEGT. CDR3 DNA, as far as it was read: TGTGCCAGCAGTGAAGTGGGGGGAGGCTACGAG. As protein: CASSEVGGGYE. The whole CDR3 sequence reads CASSEVGGGYEQYF.

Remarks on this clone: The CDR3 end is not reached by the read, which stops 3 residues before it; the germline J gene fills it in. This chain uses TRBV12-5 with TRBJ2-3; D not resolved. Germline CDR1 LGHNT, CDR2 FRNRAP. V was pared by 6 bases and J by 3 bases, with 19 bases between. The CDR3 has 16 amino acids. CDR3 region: CASGQPLTRPTDTQYF. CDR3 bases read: TGTGCTAGTGGACAACCTCTTACCCGTCCAACAGATACG.

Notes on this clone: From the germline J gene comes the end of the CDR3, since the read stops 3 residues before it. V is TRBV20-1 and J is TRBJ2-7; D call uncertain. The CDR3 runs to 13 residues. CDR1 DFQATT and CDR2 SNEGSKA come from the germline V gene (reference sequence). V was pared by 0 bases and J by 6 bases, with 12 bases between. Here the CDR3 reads CSAREVPGFEQYF. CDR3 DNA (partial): TGCAGTGCTAGAGAAGTACCCGGTTTCGAG.